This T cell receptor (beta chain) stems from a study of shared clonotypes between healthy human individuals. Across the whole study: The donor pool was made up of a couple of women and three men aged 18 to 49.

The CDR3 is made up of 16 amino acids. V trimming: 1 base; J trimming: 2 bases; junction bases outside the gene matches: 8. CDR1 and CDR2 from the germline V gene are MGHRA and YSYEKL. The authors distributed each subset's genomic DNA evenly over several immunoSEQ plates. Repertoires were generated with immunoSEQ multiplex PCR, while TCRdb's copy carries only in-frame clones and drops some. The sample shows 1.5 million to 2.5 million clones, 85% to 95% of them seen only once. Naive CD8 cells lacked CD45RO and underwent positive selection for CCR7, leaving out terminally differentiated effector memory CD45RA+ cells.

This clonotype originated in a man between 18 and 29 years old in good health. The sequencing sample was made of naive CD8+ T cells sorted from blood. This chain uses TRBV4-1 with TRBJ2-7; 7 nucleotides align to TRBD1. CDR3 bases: TGCGCCAGCAGCCAAGGATCGGACAGGATGGCCTACGAGCAGTACTTC. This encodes CASSQGSDRMAYEQYF.